One sample yielded the 14 T cell receptor beta chains listed below, sequenced in a study of T cell responses to AZD1222 COVID-19 vaccine. Sequencing was performed with immunoSEQ multiplex PCR; in TCRdb, only in-frame clones are kept and a portion is missing. The sample comprises 95,000 to 150,000 clones, approximately 85% of which are singletons, and 5% to 7% rests with the top ten. The sequences come from peripheral blood, collected on day 0 of AZD1222 vaccination. The receptors originated from an adult in good health.

The J gene is TRBJ2-1, the V gene TRBV5-1, with 14 nucleotides matching TRBD2. Germline V gene lookup returns CDR1 SGHRS and CDR2 YFSETQ. V shed 4 bases, J shed 7 bases, and the junction held 4 bases outside the gene matches. This CDR3 comprises 15 residues. The CDR3 spells CASSPGTSGGNEQFF. CDR3 nucleotide sequence: TGCGCCAGCAGCCCAGGGACTAGCGGGGGTAATGAGCAGTTCTTC.

V gene TRBV27 combines with J gene TRBJ2-2; unclear D gene. The CDR3 contains 19 residues. Germline V gene lookup returns CDR1 MNHEY and CDR2 SMNVEV (reference sequence). The V and J ends lost 5 bases and 1 base respectively, with 23 bases between them. The CDR3 DNA is TGTGCCAGCAGTCCCCCCGGAGTGTCCAGCAGACTGAACACCGGGGAGCTGTTTTTT. Translation: CASSPPGVSSRLNTGELFF.

The rearrangement links TRBV3-1 (or the pseudogene TRBV3-2) to TRBJ2-7; 7 nucleotides agree with TRBD1. Germline V lookup: CDR1 LGHDT, CDR2 YNNKEL (reference sequence). Germline trimming cut 7 bases from V and 2 bases from J; bases unmatched to any gene: 11. The CDR3 is made up of 15 amino acids. The CDR3 here is CASTHKDRPTYEQYF. The DNA of the CDR3 is TGTGCCAGCACGCATAAGGACAGGCCAACCTACGAGCAGTACTTC.

The rearrangement uses TRBV5-1 and TRBJ1-2, with D uncertain. The germline V and J ends were trimmed by 5 bases and 4 bases, with 15 bases remaining between them. CDR3 length equals 14 residues. The germline V gene has CDR1 SGHRS and CDR2 YFSETQ. The CDR3 coding sequence is TGCGCCAGCAGTTCCGAGGGTTGGGGCTATGGCTACACCTTC. This sequence encodes CASSSEGWGYGYTF.

The CDR3 is CAISWTAQTNYGYTF. The DNA for the CDR3 is TGTGCCATCTCCTGGACAGCCCAAACTAACTATGGCTACACCTTC. The chain employs TRBV10-3 and TRBJ1-2; D possibly corresponds to TRBD1 (6 bases). V was pared by 8 bases and J by 0 bases, with 16 bases between. CDR3 size: 15 residues. The germline V gene encodes CDR1 ENHRY and CDR2 SYGVKD.

This clone was found a few times. V usage is TRBV19 and J usage is TRBJ1-5; D perhaps matches TRBD1 (6 bases). Looked up from germline, CDR1 is LNHDA and CDR2 is SQIVND (reference sequence). The CDR3 is 15 residues long. The germline V and J ends were trimmed by 9 bases and 1 base, with 16 bases remaining between them. For the CDR3, the DNA is TGTGCCAGCAAAGGGGGGCTCGGAAGCAATCAGCCCCAGCATTTT. Translated, it gives CASKGGLGSNQPQHF.

This clone has only one observation. In DNA, the CDR3 is TGTGCCAGCAGCTTGGCGGGGGGGACTGAGCAGTTCTTC. Its translation is CASSLAGGTEQFF. The chain is built from TRBV5-6 and TRBJ2-1; 8 nucleotides match TRBD2. Germline V gene sequence: CDR1 SGHDT, CDR2 YYEEEE. The V gene end was trimmed by 0 bases and the J gene end by 9 bases; junction bases not matched to a gene: 2. There are 13 residues in the CDR3.

This clone has only a few counts. This sequence joins TRBV7-2 and TRBJ2-7; D might be TRBD2 (6 bases). Trimming pared 4 bases from V and 0 bases from J, leaving 10 bases between. The germline gives CDR1 SGHTA, CDR2 FQGNSA. The CDR3 spans 14 residues. In nucleotides, the CDR3 is TGTGCCAGCAGCTCGGACTATTTCTCCTACGAGCAGTACTTC. Its protein is CASSSDYFSYEQYF.

This clone was seen a handful of times. This sequence joins TRBV25-1 and TRBJ1-2; D uncertain. The ends were cut back, 1 base at V and 6 bases at J, with 18 bases in the middle. The CDR3 sequence is 16 residues long. Germline V gives CDR1 MGHDK, CDR2 SYGVNS. The CDR3 loop is CASSESFAGGGDGYTF. Written as DNA, the CDR3 is TGTGCCAGCAGTGAATCATTCGCAGGTGGTGGAGATGGCTACACCTTC.

This clone was picked up one time. V usage is TRBV10-3 and J usage is TRBJ2-1, with D possibly called TRBD1 or TRBD2 (5 bases each). This CDR3 is built from 15 residues. Germline V gives CDR1 ENHRY, CDR2 SYGVKD. The ends were cut back, 1 base at V and 7 bases at J, with 14 bases in the middle. CDR3 amino acids: CAISEFPGSGNEQFF. CDR3 nucleotide sequence: TGTGCCATCAGTGAGTTCCCAGGGTCGGGGAATGAGCAGTTCTTC.

The chain carries TRBV6-5 and TRBJ1-2, with D unresolved. This CDR3 has 13 residues. CDR1 MNHEY and CDR2 SVGAGI come from the germline V gene. The V end was cut by 4 bases, the J end by 8 bases, with 14 bases between. CDR3 sequence reads: CASSSTTLGGYTF. CDR3 coding DNA: TGTGCCAGCAGTTCCACAACCCTGGGCGGCTACACCTTC.

V is TRBV4-1 and J is TRBJ1-6; D call uncertain. The CDR3 totals 16 residues. Germline values: CDR1 MGHRA, CDR2 YSYEKL. The V end lost 1 base, the J end lost 8 bases, and 15 bases lay between the germline ends. CDR3 in amino acids: CASSQALSASYSPLHF. The CDR3 coding sequence is TGCGCCAGCAGCCAAGCTTTATCCGCTAGCTATTCACCCCTCCACTTT.

The chain joins TRBV4-2 to TRBJ1-2; TRBD1 matches 9 bases. V was pared by 3 bases and J by 4 bases, with 3 bases of the junction left unmatched. The V gene's germline CDR1 is LGHNA and CDR2 YNFKEQ. CDR3 length equals 14 residues. In DNA, the CDR3 is TGTGCCAGCAGCCAGCTGACAGGGGGCTATGGCTACACCTTC. This sequence encodes CASSQLTGGYGYTF.

The genes are TRBV7-9 and TRBJ2-3; 8 positions agree with TRBD1. The J segment lost 4 bases and the V segment lost 4 bases, leaving 4 bases of the junction unmatched. CDR1 is SEHNR and CDR2 is FQNEAQ in the germline V gene (reference sequence). The length of the CDR3 is 14 residues. Here the CDR3 reads CASSWTGSADTQYF. The DNA for the CDR3 is TGTGCCAGCAGCTGGACAGGGTCCGCAGATACGCAGTATTTT.